Following are 15 T cell receptor beta chains from one sample sequenced in a study of blood T cell repertoires in COVID-19. The protocol was immunoSEQ multiplex PCR, while the TCRdb copy is restricted to in-frame clones and leaves out a portion. The sample has tens of thousands of clones; approximately 90% are singletons. What was sequenced was PBMCs or T cells enriched from blood (not recorded which). The source is a woman between 50 and 59 years old who had recovered from COVID-19.

The chain is built from TRBV5-1 and TRBJ1-3, with unresolved D. Germline lookup yields CDR1 SGHRS and CDR2 YFSETQ. V gave up 0 bases and J gave up 2 bases, with 15 bases separating them. The CDR3 contains 17 residues. CDR3 in amino acids: CASSLVPGVTAGNTIYF. The CDR3 DNA reads TGCGCCAGCAGCTTGGTACCGGGTGTAACTGCTGGAAACACCATATATTTT.

The rearrangement links TRBV6-5 to TRBJ2-3; D might be TRBD1 (5 bases). The CDR3 is 14 amino acids. Germline V gene data show CDR1 as MNHEY and CDR2 as SVGAGI. Deletions cut 8 bases from V and 4 bases from J, with 16 bases between. For the CDR3, the DNA is TGTGCCAGCGGGGCCACGAGGAGAGCAGATACGCAGTATTTT. It codes for CASGATRRADTQYF.

The chain combines TRBV5-1 with TRBJ2-2; tentatively, D is TRBD2 (7 bases). V was trimmed by 4 bases and J by 4 bases, leaving 20 bases between them. CDR1 and CDR2 from the germline V gene are SGHRS and YFSETQ. The CDR3 length is 17 residues. The CDR3 coding sequence is TGCGCCAGCAGCAGGGGGGGGCTAGGTTCGGCCACCGGGGAGCTGTTTTTT. Protein: CASSRGGLGSATGELFF.

The genes are TRBV18 and TRBJ2-7, with 7 bases matching TRBD1. This CDR3 is built from 14 residues. Germline CDR1 reads KGHSH; CDR2 reads LQKENI. The ends lost 4 bases at V and 3 bases at J; junction bases unmatched: 6. CDR3 coding DNA: TGTGCCAGCTCACTCGGGACAGAGGGCTACGAGCAGTACTTC. This encodes CASSLGTEGYEQYF. The full variable domain, with the rest looked up from reference TRBV18 and TRBJ2-7, is NAGVMQNPRHLVRRRGQEARLRCSPMKGHSHVYWYRQLPEEGLKFMVYLQKENIIDESGMPKERFSAEFPKEGPSILRIQQVVRGDSAAYFCASSLGTEGYEQYFGPGTRLTVT.

This clone was detected only a few times. The chain is built from TRBV27 and TRBJ2-1; D perhaps matches TRBD2 (6 bases). Germline V CDR1 and CDR2: MNHEY, SMNVEV (reference sequence). The CDR3 contains 16 residues. V shed 5 bases and J shed 6 bases, with 20 bases lying between them. CDR3 bases: TGTGCCAGCAGTCCCCGCCCCGGGACTTCTTTCAATGAGCAGTTCTTC. Residues: CASSPRPGTSFNEQFF.

The gene calls are TRBV7-2 and TRBJ2-5; 10 positions match TRBD2. CDR3 size: 17 residues. Germline values: CDR1 SGHTA, CDR2 FQGNSA. V shed 3 bases and J 5 bases; nucleotides not matched to a gene: 12. The CDR3 DNA is TGTGCCAGCAGCTTCGGTAGGCTAGCGGGGGTCCGCGAGACCCAGTACTTC. This sequence encodes CASSFGRLAGVRETQYF.

The chain couples TRBV28 to TRBJ1-5; D is perhaps TRBD1 (5 bases). This CDR3 comprises 16 residues. V lost 2 bases and J 2 bases, leaving 13 bases between the germline ends. Germline V gives CDR1 MDHEN, CDR2 SYDVKM. This CDR3 reads CASSLVGGVRNQPQHF. As DNA, the CDR3 is TGTGCCAGCAGTTTAGTGGGAGGGGTGCGCAATCAGCCCCAGCATTTT.

This clone showed up just once. This chain joins TRBV30 and TRBJ1-1; 8 bases match TRBD1. V gave up 2 bases and J gave up 5 bases; unmatched junction bases: 10. Germline CDR1 GTSNPN, CDR2 SVGIG (reference sequence). The CDR3 extends over 15 amino acids. In DNA form, the CDR3 reads TGTGCCTGGAGTCCAAGACAGGGGAGGAATACTGAAGCTTTCTTT. Its translation: CAWSPRQGRNTEAFF.

V and J are TRBV27 and TRBJ1-1, with TRBD1 as a possible D gene (6 bases). This CDR3 has 15 amino acids. Germline CDR1 reads MNHEY; CDR2 reads SMNVEV (reference sequence). V lost 5 bases and J 4 bases, leaving 17 bases between the germline ends. The CDR3 nucleotides are TGTGCCAGCAGTCGGAGGGGGGGGCTCGCCACTGAAGCTTTCTTT. Amino acid sequence: CASSRRGGLATEAFF.

The chain links TRBV7-2 to TRBJ2-5; 11 bases fit TRBD2. The V segment lost 7 bases and the J segment 5 bases; nucleotides outside the gene matches: 18. Germline loops: CDR1 SGHTA, CDR2 FQGNSA. The CDR3 runs to 18 residues. CDR3: CASKGQLAGGGGYETQYF. CDR3 DNA sequence: TGTGCCAGCAAAGGCCAGCTAGCGGGAGGAGGAGGGTACGAGACCCAGTACTTC.

The chain uses TRBV7-2 and TRBJ2-1; tentatively, D is TRBD2 (6 bases). V lost 5 bases and J lost 15, with 17 bases in between. The CDR3 is made up of 12 amino acids. CDR1 and CDR2 (germline): SGHTA, FQGNSA. The CDR3 spells CASSLGGNEAFF. The CDR3 nucleotides read TGTGCCAGCAGCCTCGGGGGTAATGAGGCGTTCTTC.

This chain connects TRBV2 to TRBJ1-2; 8 bases line up with TRBD1. The germline V gene has CDR1 SNHLY and CDR2 FYNNEI. The CDR3 runs to 18 residues. V lost 3 bases, J lost 2 bases, and 14 bases stayed unmatched. The CDR3 DNA is TGTGCCAGCAGTGAGAACAGGGGGTTGGGCTTGGGAAACTATGGCTACACCTTC. Protein: CASSENRGLGLGNYGYTF.

This clone has just a few counts. The chain combines TRBV6-2 or TRBV6-3 with TRBJ2-2; TRBD1 matches at 10 bases. The V segment lost 2 bases and the J segment 1 base; nucleotides outside the gene matches: 1. Germline lookup yields CDR1 MNHEY and CDR2 SVGEGT. CDR3 length: 16 amino acids. The CDR3 protein is CASSYGDRGNTGELFF. Written as DNA, the CDR3 is TGTGCCAGCAGTTACGGGGACAGGGGGAACACCGGGGAGCTGTTTTTT.

This chain uses TRBV20-1 with TRBJ2-3, with a possible D match to TRBD2 (5 bases). The V end lost 6 bases, the J end lost 4 bases, and 8 bases lay between the germline ends. CDR3 length: 11 amino acids. Germline V CDR1 and CDR2: DFQATT, SNEGSKA (reference sequence). The CDR3: CSASLADTQYF. CDR3 DNA: TGCAGTGCGTCACTAGCAGATACGCAGTATTTT.

The chain carries TRBV6-2 or TRBV6-3 and TRBJ2-1; no firm D call. Trimming took off 6 bases at V and 6 bases at J, with 9 bases between the two ends. CDR1 and CDR2 (germline): MNHEY, SVGEGT. This CDR3 spans 12 amino acids. This CDR3 reads CASSSRSNEQFF. The DNA of the CDR3 is TGTGCCAGCAGCTCCCGCAGCAATGAGCAGTTCTTC.